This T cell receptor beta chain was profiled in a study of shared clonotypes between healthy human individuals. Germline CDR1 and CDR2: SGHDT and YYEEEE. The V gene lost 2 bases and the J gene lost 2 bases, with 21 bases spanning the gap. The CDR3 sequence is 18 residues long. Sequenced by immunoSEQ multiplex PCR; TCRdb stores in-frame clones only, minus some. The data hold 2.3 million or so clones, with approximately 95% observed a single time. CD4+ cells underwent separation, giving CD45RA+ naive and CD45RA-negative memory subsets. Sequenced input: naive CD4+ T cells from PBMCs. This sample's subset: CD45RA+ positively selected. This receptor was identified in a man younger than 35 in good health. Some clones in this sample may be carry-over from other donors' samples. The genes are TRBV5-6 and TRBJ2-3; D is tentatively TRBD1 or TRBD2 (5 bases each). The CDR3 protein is CASSLGPGGPFSTDTQYF. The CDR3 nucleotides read TGTGCCAGCAGCTTAGGTCCTGGGGGTCCCTTTTCCACAGATACGCAGTATTTT.